The 18 T cell receptor beta chains below all came from one sample that was sequenced in a study of blood T cell repertoires in COVID-19. Some clones are missing from TCRdb's copy, which holds only in-frame ones; the method was immunoSEQ multiplex PCR. The repertoire holds a few hundred thousand clones, with more than 75% as singletons. The sample was PBMCs or T cells enriched from blood (not recorded which). The receptors were sampled from a man aged 35-49 years in a cohort exposed to, infected with or recovered from COVID-19 (not recorded which).

The chain employs TRBV19 and TRBJ1-2; D is ambiguous. Looked up from germline, CDR1 is LNHDA and CDR2 is SQIVND (reference sequence). Between the trimmed V and J ends, which lost 9 bases and 5 bases, there was a span of 25 bases. The CDR3 extends over 16 amino acids. Here the CDR3 DNA reads TGTGCCAGCTCCTTCATGGGAGACCCTCGCTATTATGGCTACACCTTC. This sequence encodes CASSFMGDPRYYGYTF.

This chain uses TRBV27 with TRBJ2-7; D gene unclear. CDR3 size: 13 residues. Germline V gene lookup returns CDR1 MNHEY and CDR2 SMNVEV (reference sequence). V was cut by 1 base and J by 2 bases, with 6 bases left in between. This CDR3 reads CASSLLGTYEQYF. CDR3 bases: TGTGCCAGCAGTTTATTGGGCACCTACGAGCAGTACTTC.

The chain links TRBV5-1 to TRBJ2-2, with TRBD1 matching 7 bases. CDR1 is SGHRS and CDR2 is YFSETQ in the germline V gene. V shed 0 bases, J shed 5 bases, and the junction held 4 bases outside the gene matches. The CDR3 extends over 15 amino acids. This CDR3 is CASSLGQGWTGELFF. CDR3 coding DNA: TGCGCCAGCAGCTTGGGACAGGGTTGGACCGGGGAGCTGTTTTTT.

The chain recombines TRBV7-2 with TRBJ2-1; D may be TRBD1 (6 bases). Trimming shortened V by 1 base and J by 15 bases, and 16 bases separated the two germline ends. Germline V lookup: CDR1 SGHTA, CDR2 FQGNSA. The CDR3 has 13 residues. The CDR3 nucleotides are TGTGCCAGCAGCTTAGGACAGGCTGTTCCGGGGTTCTTC. Translating it yields CASSLGQAVPGFF. The full variable domain, completed using reference TRBV7-2 and TRBJ2-1, is GAGVSQSPSNKVTEKGKDVELRCDPISGHTALYWYRQSLGQGLEFLIYFQGNSAPDKSGLPSDRFSAERTGGSVSTLTIQRTQQEDSAVYLCASSLGQAVPGFFGPGTRLTVL.

The table lists this clone with a count of one. The chain joins TRBV4-1 to TRBJ1-5; the match to TRBD1 covers 7 bases. This CDR3 spans 14 amino acids. Germline V gene lookup returns CDR1 MGHRA and CDR2 YSYEKL. V lost 2 bases to trimming and J lost 5 bases; unmatched junction nucleotides: 3. In DNA form, the CDR3 reads TGCGCCAGCAGCCAAAGGGGGCTCGATCAGCCCCAGCATTTT. Encoded protein: CASSQRGLDQPQHF.

This chain uses TRBV19 with TRBJ2-1; no definite D call. Trimming removed 4 bases at V and 4 bases at J, with 11 bases between. The CDR3 runs to 14 residues. Germline CDR1 is LNHDA and CDR2 is SQIVND (reference sequence). CDR3 amino acids: CASSSVGRYNEQFF. The CDR3 DNA is TGTGCCAGTAGTAGTGTAGGCAGGTACAATGAGCAGTTCTTC. The full variable domain, with the rest looked up from reference TRBV19 and TRBJ2-1, is DGGITQSPKYLFRKEGQNVTLSCEQNLNHDAMYWYRQDPGQGLRLIYYSQIVNDFQKGDIAEGYSVSREKKESFPLTVTSAQKNPTAFYLCASSSVGRYNEQFFGPGTRLTVL.

The chain couples TRBV5-1 to TRBJ1-5; tentatively, D is TRBD1 (6 bases). CDR3 size: 16 residues. Germline values: CDR1 SGHRS, CDR2 YFSETQ. V dropped 0 bases and J dropped 0 bases, with 10 bases sitting between them. CDR3 amino acids: CASSLGAGDSNQPQHF. The CDR3 bases are TGCGCCAGCAGCTTGGGGGCAGGGGATAGCAATCAGCCCCAGCATTTT.

This chain links TRBV4-1 with TRBJ2-1, with TRBD2 matching 10 bases. Germline V gives CDR1 MGHRA, CDR2 YSYEKL. The length of the CDR3 is 18 residues. The J segment lost 6 bases and the V segment lost 0 bases, leaving 11 bases of the junction unmatched. In DNA form, the CDR3 reads TGCGCCAGCAGCCAAGATAACCCAGGAGCGGGAGGGCTCAATGAGCAGTTCTTC. Amino acid sequence: CASSQDNPGAGGLNEQFF.

The V gene is TRBV9, the J gene TRBJ2-1; TRBD2 might be the D (6 bases). CDR3 length: 14 amino acids. In germline, CDR1 is SGDLS, CDR2 YYNGEE. V shed 2 bases and J shed 15 bases, with 21 bases lying between them. For the CDR3, the DNA is TGTGCCAGCAGCGTGGTCGGGGAAGGAGGGAAGTCGTTCTTC. Translating gives CASSVVGEGGKSFF.

The CDR3 here is CATSDPGGTGELFF. CDR3 bases: TGTGCCACCAGTGACCCAGGGGGCACCGGGGAGCTGTTTTTT. The chain combines TRBV24-1 with TRBJ2-2; 7 bases agree with TRBD1. The junction had 2 bases not matched to a gene; V was cut back by 4 bases and J by 4 bases. Germline loops: CDR1 KGHDR, CDR2 SFDVKD. The CDR3 covers 14 residues.

The chain couples TRBV5-1 to TRBJ2-2, with 8 bases aligning to TRBD2. Germline V gives CDR1 SGHRS, CDR2 YFSETQ. With V trimmed by 0 bases and J by 4 bases, 2 bases remained unmatched. The CDR3 loop spans 15 amino acids. This chain's CDR3 is CASSLALAGTGELFF. In nucleotides, the CDR3 is TGCGCCAGCAGCTTGGCTCTAGCGGGCACCGGGGAGCTGTTTTTT.

The rearrangement joins TRBV6-2 or TRBV6-3 to TRBJ2-7; tentatively, D is TRBD1 (6 bases). The germline V gene encodes CDR1 MNHEY and CDR2 SVGEGT. Trimming removed 4 bases at V and 3 bases at J, with 10 bases between. This CDR3 spans 13 amino acids. The DNA of the CDR3 is TGTGCCAGCAGTTCCCAGGGGTTCTACGAGCAGTACTTC. It encodes CASSSQGFYEQYF.

CDR3 sequence reads: CSVEGQGADTQYF. The CDR3 DNA sequence: TGCAGCGTTGAGGGACAGGGGGCGGATACGCAGTATTTT. J is TRBJ2-3 and V is TRBV29-1; 12 nucleotides line up with TRBD1. Germline V gene data show CDR1 as SQVTM and CDR2 as ANQGSEA. The ends lost 3 bases at V and 6 bases at J; junction bases unmatched: 1. The CDR3 totals 13 residues.

The chain recombines TRBV19 with TRBJ1-4, with 9 positions matching TRBD1. The V segment lost 4 bases and the J segment 7 bases; nucleotides outside the gene matches: 7. From germline, CDR1 is LNHDA and CDR2 SQIVND (reference sequence). This CDR3 comprises 15 residues. The DNA for the CDR3 is TGTGCCAGTAGTAGTCTAGGGACAGGGATTGAAAAACTGTTTTTT. This translates into CASSSLGTGIEKLFF.

The chain uses TRBV2 and TRBJ1-5; TRBD1 is a possible D gene (5 bases). The CDR3 loop spans 15 amino acids. Germline loops: CDR1 SNHLY, CDR2 FYNNEI. V was pared by 4 bases and J by 4 bases, with 14 bases between. CDR3: CASSVREGKNQPQHF. In DNA form, the CDR3 reads TGTGCCAGCAGTGTCAGGGAAGGGAAAAATCAGCCCCAGCATTTT.

The gene calls are TRBV7-8 and TRBJ2-1; 9 bases fit TRBD2. Unmatched junction bases numbered 13, after V lost 3 bases and J lost 7 bases. CDR1 is SGHVS and CDR2 is FQNEAQ in the germline V gene. CDR3 length: 17 amino acids. The DNA for the CDR3 is TGTGCCAGCAGCTTCGGGGGTAGCGGGAGTCTCGTGAATGAGCAGTTCTTC. This sequence encodes CASSFGGSGSLVNEQFF.

The chain joins TRBV28 to TRBJ1-4, with 12 bases lining up with TRBD1. In germline, CDR1 is MDHEN, CDR2 SYDVKM. The CDR3 sequence is 15 residues long. Germline trimming cut 8 bases from V and 5 bases from J; bases unmatched to any gene: 6. CDR3 in amino acids: CASGTGGAPNEKLFF. The CDR3 coding sequence is TGTGCCAGCGGGACAGGGGGCGCCCCCAATGAAAAACTGTTTTTT. The variable domain in full, with the rest retrieved from reference TRBV28 and TRBJ1-4, is DVKVTQSSRYLVKRTGEKVFLECVQDMDHENMFWYRQDPGLGLRLIYFSYDVKMKEKGDIPEGYSVSREKKERFSLILESASTNQTSMYLCASGTGGAPNEKLFFGSGTQLSVL.

V usage is TRBV4-1 and J usage is TRBJ2-3; the D gene is possibly TRBD2 (6 bases). The CDR3 length is 14 residues. Trimming removed 2 bases at V and 4 bases at J, with 10 bases between. Germline V CDR1 and CDR2: MGHRA, YSYEKL. The CDR3 loop reads CASSQFSGADTQYF. The CDR3 DNA is TGCGCCAGCAGCCAATTTAGCGGCGCAGATACGCAGTATTTT.